This is a list of T cell receptor beta chains from one sample in a study of response to subunit inactivated influenza vaccine. MiXCR, run by TCRdb on the RT-PCR reads, gives a single entry per CDR3 protein. In the table there are approximately 500,000 distinct CDR3 sequences, approximately 15% of which are singletons. Here the sequenced sample was PBMCs from blood, taken 12 days after vaccination. These receptors were obtained from a man aged 45-65 years who received an inactivated influenza vaccine. The CDR3 runs from the conserved cysteine through the conserved F or W. The D gene is left open where the match is weak. Clone size is given for some rows only: seen once, a few or many times, or a class if the clone is expanded.

abundance: NA; v_gene: TRBV20-1; d_gene: TRBD2; j_gene: TRBJ2-1; CDR3nt: TGCAGTGCTAGAGTGCTAGCGGGGGTAGACTCCTACAATGAGCAGTTCTTC; CDR3aa: CSARVLAGVDSYNEQFF
abundance: NA; v_gene: TRBV15; d_gene: NA; j_gene: TRBJ2-7; CDR3nt: TGTGCCACCAGCAGAGATTTAAGATACGAGCAGTACTTC; CDR3aa: CATSRDLRYEQYF
abundance: NA; v_gene: TRBV7-6; d_gene: TRBD2; j_gene: TRBJ2-5; CDR3nt: TGTGCCAGCAGCCGGGGACTAGATCGGGAGACCCAGTACTTC; CDR3aa: CASSRGLDRETQYF
abundance: NA; v_gene: TRBV20-1; d_gene: NA; j_gene: TRBJ2-2; CDR3nt: TGCAGTGCAAAAAAGGCCGGGGGCTGGGACACCGGGGAGCTGTTTTTT; CDR3aa: CSAKKAGGWDTGELFF
abundance: NA; v_gene: TRBV9; d_gene: TRBD1; j_gene: TRBJ2-7; CDR3nt: TGTGCCAGCAGCGTAGAACCGTCAGGGGGTGTTAACGAGCAGTACTTC; CDR3aa: CASSVEPSGGVNEQYF
abundance: NA; v_gene: TRBV5-4; d_gene: TRBD2; j_gene: TRBJ2-1; CDR3nt: TGTGCCAGCAGCCAAGGCACTAGCGGGGACTACAATGAGCAGTTCTTC; CDR3aa: CASSQGTSGDYNEQFF
abundance: NA; v_gene: TRBV7-2; d_gene: TRBD2; j_gene: TRBJ2-7; CDR3nt: TGTGCCAGCAGCTTGCTAGCGGGAGCGTATTACGAGCAGTACTTC; CDR3aa: CASSLLAGAYYEQYF
abundance: many; v_gene: TRBV5-1; d_gene: TRBD2; j_gene: TRBJ2-3; CDR3nt: TGCGCCAGCAAACCCAGACTAGCGGGGGCCCTCACAGATACGCAGTATTTT; CDR3aa: CASKPRLAGALTDTQYF
abundance: NA; v_gene: TRBV6-1; d_gene: NA; j_gene: TRBJ1-1; CDR3nt: TGTGCCAGCACCCGGGTGGGCCTCAGCACTGAAGCTTTCTTT; CDR3aa: CASTRVGLSTEAFF
abundance: few; v_gene: TRBV7-9; d_gene: NA; j_gene: TRBJ2-1; CDR3nt: TGTGCCAGCAGCTTAGGCGGGACAATTAACAATGAGCAGTTCTTC; CDR3aa: CASSLGGTINNEQFF
abundance: few; v_gene: TRBV5-1; d_gene: NA; j_gene: TRBJ2-7; CDR3nt: TGCGCCAGCAGCGTCCAGGAGACCTACGAGCAGTACTTC; CDR3aa: CASSVQETYEQYF
abundance: NA; v_gene: TRBV7-9; d_gene: TRBD1; j_gene: TRBJ2-7; CDR3nt: TGTGCCAGCAGCTTAGGGGGGACAGGGACTCGAGAGCAGTACTTC; CDR3aa: CASSLGGTGTREQYF
abundance: NA; v_gene: TRBV20-1; d_gene: NA; j_gene: TRBJ1-1; CDR3nt: TGCAGTGCTGGAGATCAAGGTTCCAACACTGAAGCTTTCTTT; CDR3aa: CSAGDQGSNTEAFF
abundance: few; v_gene: TRBV20-1; d_gene: TRBD1; j_gene: TRBJ2-5; CDR3nt: TGCAGTGCTAGAGATCCTCTGTCAGGGGGTTTGGGAGAGACCCAGTACTTC; CDR3aa: CSARDPLSGGLGETQYF
abundance: NA; v_gene: TRBV9; d_gene: TRBD1; j_gene: TRBJ2-6; CDR3nt: TGTGCCAGCAGCGTTTTGACAGGGGAAATATCTGGGGCCAACGTCCTGACTTTC; CDR3aa: CASSVLTGEISGANVLTF